This TCR beta chain was sequenced in a study of T cells in Graves' hyperthyroidism and ophthalmopathy (dated by TCRdb to about 2019). A note on the overall study: Peripheral blood was sampled at the time of initial diagnosis, prior to any treatment. A discovery cohort of around 100 patients, 43 with Graves' ophthalmopathy and approximately 55 with stable Graves' hyperthyroidism, was used to find distinguishing TCR V-J signatures. Whether ophthalmopathy could be predicted prospectively was tested in an independent validation cohort made up of fewer than 20 hyperthyroidism patients plus 17 patients who later progressed to ophthalmopathy. The approximately 100 discovery patients were randomly divided into training and test sets at a 7:3 ratio. In addition, the study compared T-cell repertoires in thyroid tissue and in blood from roughly 6 Graves' hyperthyroidism patients. Following sampling, methimazole starting at 30 mg daily was given to hyperthyroidism patients, and high-dose intravenous methylprednisolone was given to ophthalmopathy patients. The paper describes TCR Vbeta CDR3 sequencing of 135 peripheral blood samples, made up of approximately 40 ophthalmopathy patients, approximately 76 hyperthyroidism patients and 17 progressor patients. Findings and caveats that apply to the study as a whole: Most expanded thyroid clonotypes (frequency above 0.001) were also found in blood, which suggests that blood repertoires may mirror thyroid immune responses. During validation, the model predicted progression to ophthalmopathy a median of about 5.9 months ahead of onset, with roughly 65% sensitivity and less than 85% specificity. Sample size was not statistically predetermined, and investigators were not blinded to group allocation. A model built on a 13 V-J signature distinguished ophthalmopathy from stable hyperthyroidism, reaching approximately 89% sensitivity and about 81% specificity in cross-validation and 80%/75% in testing.

The TCR beta CDR3 regions were amplified from RNA transcripts. For the first round of RT-PCR on the TCR CDR3, the HTBI primer set was used together with the Qiagen OneStep RT-PCR kit. Libraries were constructed in a second round of multiplex PCR, after which size selection and purification were performed. The libraries were sequenced on an Illumina HiSeq2000 using paired-end 100 bp reads. For the original study's pipeline: SOAPnuke was used to process the raw data, with reads discarded if the reads contained adapters or uncalled bases, had a mean Phred below 15, or lacked an exact constant-primer or identifier match. High-quality paired reads were merged using COPE v1.2.5, and each unique nucleotide sequence was defined as a clonotype. MiTCR v1.1 was used to align clonotypes to the IMGT TRBV, TRBD and TRBJ reference segments. The analysis was restricted to V-J combinations with a frequency above 0.0001, which together covered roughly 99% of the repertoires. A TCS score was defined as the ratio between F50 (clonal expansion) and ExV (chaos), using BLOSUM62-based TCRdist between CDR3 peptides within each V-J. Welch's t-statistics and random forest reduced fewer than 550 V-J features to roughly 13, which were used in a naive Bayes classifier (R e1071). The similarity between thyroid and blood repertoires was quantified using the Morisita-Horn index. The public reads were quality trimmed at Q25 with fastp and then assembled into clones with MiXCR by TCRdb, keeping productive beta chains. Rows are unified per CDR3 protein, each entry keeping the most common DNA and genes. The V and J calls, along with clone size, are taken from TCRdb and not from the paper's own processing. The sample table records nearly 750,000 distinct CDR3 sequences; 35% of these occur just once. Around a third of the sample is held by the ten biggest clonotypes.

Graves' hyperthyroidism was defined as stable when no progression to ophthalmopathy occurred over 18 months of follow-up. Hyperthyroidism patients were newly diagnosed, with disease duration under 2 months, and aged 18 to 65 years. Exclusion was applied to patients with uncontrolled infections, other autoimmune diseases, pregnancy or lactation. Diagnoses relied on clinical symptoms, serum thyroxine and TRAb, thyroid ultrasound and orbital computed tomography. PBMCs were separated from roughly 10 ml of fresh peripheral blood using Ficoll-Paque density gradient centrifugation. Trizol reagent was used to extract total RNA, and RNA quality was then checked on an Agilent 2100 Bioanalyzer. Trimming at the junction amounts to 0 bases on V and 5 bases on J, and the germline ends lie 23 bases apart. The CDR3 covers 18 residues, taking in both the cysteine and the phenylalanine. Only CDR3 DNA remains: 54 bases, in frame from the first base. CDR1 and CDR2 are drawn from the germline V gene: MNHEY, SVGEGT.

This clonotype turned up a few times. This clone's antigen is unknown. One base away there is no much larger clone; base qualities are not given. The rearrangement combines TRBV6-2 or TRBV6-3 with TRBJ2-7; possibly the D gene is TRBD1, per 7 matching bases. The origin of this receptor is a woman aged 35 to 49 with Graves' hyperthyroidism. The sequencing input was blood. The sequenced DNA is TGTGCCAGCAGTTACTCGAGTGGAGGGGACAGCCCCGGAAACGAGCAGTACTTC. Its product reads: CASSYSSGGDSPGNEQYF.